The present T cell receptor (beta chain) was sequenced within a study of vaccination effects on CD4 cells after COVID-19. The ViraFEST assay expanded antigen-specific CD4+ T cells with viral peptide pools before sequencing. Scientists isolated CD4+ T cells after a roughly 10-day culture period ended. In the vaccine recipients, nucleocapsid antibodies were negative and there was no prior SARS-CoV-2 infection. The ends lost 6 bases at V and 2 bases at J; junction bases unmatched: 6. The CDR3 length is 15 residues. Germline-derived CDR1 and CDR2 are WSHSY and SAAADI. Worth noting for this clone: No antigen is known for it.

Only in-frame clones appear in the TCRdb table, and some are missing; sequencing was by immunoSEQ multiplex PCR. The sample has tens of thousands of clones; about 78% are singletons. The gene calls are TRBV10-2 and TRBJ1-5, with 8 bases fitting TRBD1. The sequencing used CD4+ T cells from PBMCs cultured with SARS-CoV-2 spike peptides, collected before COVID-19 vaccination. The receptor's source is a human donor who received a COVID-19 vaccine. The CDR3 loop is CASRDGQGGNQPQHF. For the CDR3, the DNA is TGCGCCAGCAGGGACGGACAGGGCGGCAATCAGCCCCAGCATTTT.